The 2 T cell receptor beta chains below were found in one sample sequenced in a study of CD8+CD57+ T cells in acquired aplastic anemia. Researchers used genomic DNA as the template to profile TCR beta VDJ and CDR3. TCRdb recomputed calls from the reads with MiXCR, one row per CDR3 protein. Among about 470,000 distinct CDR3 sequences listed, about a third were seen once. Selection for sequencing was limited to patients who had shown CD8+CD57+ cell expansion by flow cytometry. The sequenced sample was sorted CD4+, CD8+, or CD8+CD57+ T cells (not recorded which) from PBMCs. These TCRs come from a human donor with aplastic anemia.

This clonotype was seen a handful of times. The genes are TRBV4-1 and TRBJ2-2; D is undetermined. Looked up from germline, CDR1 is MGHRA and CDR2 is YSYEKL. V shed 4 bases and J shed 3 bases, with 6 bases lying between them. This CDR3 is built from 13 residues. The CDR3 nucleotides read TGCGCCAGCAGCCCTCGCGACACCGGGGAGCTGTTTTTT. This encodes CASSPRDTGELFF.

A word on this clonotype: Just one base apart from a much larger clone, this may be a read error. The chain links TRBV7-8 to TRBJ1-2; D perhaps matches TRBD1 (6 bases). Germline V gives CDR1 SGHVS, CDR2 FQNEAQ. CDR3 length: 14 residues. CDR3 bases: TGTGCCAGCAGCTTAAACCCGGGGGCGCGAGGCTGCACCTTC. Translation: CASSLNPGARGCTF.